This T cell receptor (beta chain) was identified during a study of blood T cell repertoires in COVID-19. Study-level information: The United States, Italy and Spain supplied acute and convalescent COVID-19 samples.

CDR1 is MNHEY and CDR2 is SVGAGI in the germline V gene. This CDR3 comprises 15 residues. The junction had 2 bases not matched to a gene; V was cut back by 6 bases and J by 3 bases. Per the authors' pipeline: By means of reference gene primer amplification, nucleated cell counts were estimated. Generated by immunoSEQ multiplex PCR, the TCRdb table keeps only in-frame clones and is missing some. Clone size and the V and J calls come from that table; the DNA yielded D and trimming. The data show about 90,000 clones, about nine tenths seen once. The TCR originated in a man in his fifties or sixties with acute or convalescent COVID-19. Material: peripheral blood. The chain employs TRBV6-5 and TRBJ2-1, with 13 bases aligning to TRBD2. In DNA, the CDR3 is TGTGCCAGCAGGGGGACTAGCGGGAACTACAATGAGCAGTTCTTC. It translates to CASRGTSGNYNEQFF.